Below, 22 T cell receptor beta chains from the same sample are listed, as sequenced in a study of response to subunit inactivated influenza vaccine. One entry per CDR3 protein, called by TCRdb with MiXCR from the RT-PCR reads. The sample contains about 160,000 distinct CDR3 sequences, about a tenth of which appear only once. Sequences were derived from non-naive T cells sorted from PBMCs, sampled 35 to 45 days after vaccination. These receptor sequences come from a man in his fifties or sixties who received an inactivated influenza vaccine.

V usage is TRBV5-1 and J usage is TRBJ2-1; tentatively, D is TRBD2 (5 bases). This CDR3 is built from 17 residues. Looked up from germline, CDR1 is SGHRS and CDR2 is YFSETQ. V dropped 0 bases and J dropped 0 bases, with 13 bases sitting between them. In DNA, the CDR3 is TGCGCCAGCAGCTTGGGTTCAGGACTTACCTCCTACAATGAGCAGTTCTTC. Protein product: CASSLGSGLTSYNEQFF.

The table lists this clonotype with many counts. The chain carries TRBV14 and TRBJ2-7; D call uncertain. Trimming stripped 2 bases from V and 1 base from J, with 6 bases between. Germline V gene data show CDR1 as SGHDN and CDR2 as FVKESK. There are 13 residues in the CDR3. The CDR3 DNA sequence: TGTGCCAGCAGCCAACTGGATTCCTACGAGCAGTACTTC. This gives the protein CASSQLDSYEQYF.

In this sample, this clonotype turned up many times. The rearrangement uses TRBV11-1 and TRBJ2-6, with 8 nucleotides matching TRBD1. There are 19 residues in the CDR3. Germline V gene data show CDR1 as SGHAT and CDR2 as FQDESV (reference sequence). V shed 1 base, J shed 4 bases, and the junction held 12 bases outside the gene matches. The CDR3 is CASSLVNRGRSSGANVLTF. CDR3 nucleotides: TGTGCCAGCAGCTTAGTTAACAGGGGGAGGTCTTCCGGGGCCAACGTCCTGACTTTC.

This clonotype appeared many times. This chain connects TRBV7-2 to TRBJ2-3; 9 bases match TRBD2. The germline CDR1 and CDR2 sequences are SGHTA and FQGNSA. This CDR3 is 15 amino acids long. The V segment lost 2 bases and the J segment 8 bases; nucleotides outside the gene matches: 8. The CDR3 loop reads CASSLMAGGLSTQYF. The DNA for the CDR3 is TGTGCCAGCAGCTTAATGGCGGGGGGGCTTAGTACGCAGTATTTT. Complete variable domain (other parts from reference TRBV7-2 and TRBJ2-3): GAGVSQSPSNKVTEKGKDVELRCDPISGHTALYWYRQSLGQGLEFLIYFQGNSAPDKSGLPSDRFSAERTGGSVSTLTIQRTQQEDSAVYLCASSLMAGGLSTQYFGPGTRLTVL.

Ten or more counts support this clonotype. The gene calls are TRBV7-8 and TRBJ2-1; 7 nucleotides align to TRBD2. The CDR3 extends over 17 amino acids. Per germline, CDR1 SGHVS and CDR2 FQNEAQ. Trimming at V came to 3 bases and at J to 7 bases, leaving 15 bases not matched to a gene. CDR3 DNA: TGTGCCAGCAGCTTGCCCCGCAGGCTAGCGGAGGGGAATGAGCAGTTCTTC. This codes for CASSLPRRLAEGNEQFF.

At least ten counts were recorded for this clonotype. This chain joins TRBV5-5 and TRBJ2-6; maybe TRBD1 (6 bases). This CDR3 comprises 15 residues. Germline-derived CDR1 and CDR2 are SGHKS and YYEKEE (reference sequence). V lost 3 bases, J lost 2 bases, and 9 bases lay in between. CDR3 bases: TGTGCCAGCAGCTACAACAGGGCTGGGGCCAACGTCCTGACTTTC. It specifies CASSYNRAGANVLTF.

This chain connects TRBV20-1 to TRBJ2-6; 9 bases line up with TRBD1. This CDR3 spans 19 amino acids. After removal of 1 base from V and 1 base from J, the junction contained 11 bases not matched to a gene. Germline V lookup: CDR1 DFQATT, CDR2 SNEGSKA (reference sequence). For the CDR3, the DNA is TGCAGTGCTAGAGGTCGGTCGGGACAGGGCAATTCTGGGGCCAACGTCCTGACTTTC. This codes for CSARGRSGQGNSGANVLTF.

Points on this clonotype: A much larger clone lies a single base off, so this may be a read error. This sequence joins TRBV7-2 and TRBJ2-1, with unresolved D. In germline, CDR1 is SGHTA, CDR2 FQGNSA. The CDR3 contains 11 residues. CDR3 nucleotides: TGTGCCAGCGGCTTTAACTCACAGCAGTTCTTC. Translated, it gives CASGFNSQQFF.

This clonotype occurred a few times. V and J are TRBV7-9 and TRBJ2-1; 9 bases align to TRBD2. The ends lost 4 bases at V and 4 bases at J; junction bases unmatched: 8. CDR1 and CDR2 (germline): SEHNR, FQNEAQ (reference sequence). The CDR3 sequence is 16 residues long. The CDR3 DNA sequence: TGTGCCAGCAGCTCTAGACTAGCGGAGCTTTACAATGAGCAGTTCTTC. Translation gives CASSSRLAELYNEQFF.

The chain recombines TRBV20-1 with TRBJ2-1; D uncertain. V was clipped by 6 bases and J by 8 bases, with 8 bases between them. This CDR3 has 10 amino acids. CDR1 and CDR2 from the germline V gene are DFQATT and SNEGSKA (reference sequence). The CDR3 sequence is CSASADEQFF. The DNA for the CDR3 is TGCAGTGCCAGCGCCGATGAGCAGTTCTTC.

This clonotype showed up many times. The gene calls are TRBV5-1 and TRBJ2-3, with 16 bases matching TRBD2. CDR3 length: 16 residues. CDR1 and CDR2 from the germline V gene are SGHRS and YFSETQ. J gave up 4 bases and V 4 bases, and 3 bases lay outside the gene matches. CDR3 in DNA: TGCGCCAGCAGCCCGGGACTAGCGGGAGGGCCAGATACGCAGTATTTT. Amino acids: CASSPGLAGGPDTQYF.

The chain uses TRBV10-3 and TRBJ2-7, with 10 bases lining up with TRBD1. This CDR3 is 13 amino acids long. Per the germline V gene, CDR1 is ENHRY and CDR2 is SYGVKD. The V and J ends lost 6 bases and 5 bases, in that order; junction bases with no gene match: 4. This CDR3 is CAIRGTGDNEQYF. The CDR3 DNA reads TGTGCCATCAGGGGGACAGGGGACAACGAGCAGTACTTC.

This clonotype was seen many times. V is TRBV10-3 and J is TRBJ2-5; D may correspond to TRBD1 or TRBD2 (5 bases each). There are 14 residues in the CDR3. Trimming left V 6 bases short and J 4 bases short, with 15 bases between. Germline V gene sequence: CDR1 ENHRY, CDR2 SYGVKD. CDR3 DNA: TGTGCCATCAGCCCGGGGACCCCAGCAGAGACCCAGTACTTC. Translated, it gives CAISPGTPAETQYF.

The chain employs TRBV20-1 and TRBJ1-6; no definite D call. Looked up from germline, CDR1 is DFQATT and CDR2 is SNEGSKA (reference sequence). This CDR3 spans 13 amino acids. V was pared by 3 bases and J by 6 bases, with 9 bases between. CDR3 nucleotides: TGCAGTGCTAGGGGGATCGCTAATTCACCCCTCCACTTT. This sequence encodes CSARGIANSPLHF.

This clonotype was recorded many times. The gene calls are TRBV7-8 and TRBJ2-7; D could derive from TRBD1 or TRBD2 (5 bases each). V was cut by 0 bases and J by 3 bases, with 18 bases left in between. The CDR3 spans 17 residues. Looked up from germline, CDR1 is SGHVS and CDR2 is FQNEAQ. The CDR3 protein is CASSLAYGGWSYYEQYF. CDR3 DNA: TGTGCCAGCAGCTTAGCGTATGGGGGATGGAGCTACTACGAGCAGTACTTC.

In its sample, this clonotype was seen many times. The V and J genes are TRBV10-3 and TRBJ2-1, with a weak D call TRBD2 (6 bases). Germline V lookup: CDR1 ENHRY, CDR2 SYGVKD. Trimming stripped 2 bases from V and 1 base from J, with 12 bases between. The CDR3 is 16 residues long. The CDR3 DNA sequence: TGTGCCATCAGTGAGCCGACGGGACTGTCCTACAATGAGCAGTTCTTC. It specifies CAISEPTGLSYNEQFF.

The V call is TRBV5-5, the J call TRBJ1-2, with D possibly matching TRBD1 (6 bases). The CDR3 has 17 residues. V gave up 3 bases and J gave up 4 bases, with 22 bases separating them. From germline, CDR1 is SGHKS and CDR2 YYEKEE (reference sequence). CDR3: CASSSENTGHRPYGYTF. CDR3 bases: TGTGCCAGCAGCTCAGAGAATACGGGACATCGGCCCTATGGCTACACCTTC.

The chain combines TRBV2 with TRBJ2-5; TRBD1 matches 7 bases. From germline, CDR1 is SNHLY and CDR2 FYNNEI. CDR3 length: 15 amino acids. V was clipped by 5 bases and J by 5 bases; unmatched bases: 11. In DNA form, the CDR3 reads TGTGCCAGCAGTCTTGAGGGGGCCAGGTGGGAGACCCAGTACTTC. The encoded protein is CASSLEGARWETQYF.

This clonotype occurred a few times. This sequence joins TRBV20-1 and TRBJ2-3; 13 bases fit TRBD2. This CDR3 contains 15 residues. The germline CDR1 and CDR2 sequences are DFQATT and SNEGSKA (reference sequence). Trimming took 5 bases from V and 8 from J; bases not matched to a gene: 10. DNA of the CDR3: TGCAGTGCTGGTGGGGGGACTAGCGGGATAGGTACGCAGTATTTT. It translates to CSAGGGTSGIGTQYF.

This clonotype was seen a handful of times. V gene TRBV20-1 combines with J gene TRBJ2-5; D gene unclear. The V gene's germline CDR1 is DFQATT and CDR2 SNEGSKA (reference sequence). V gave up 1 base and J gave up 3 bases, with 6 bases separating them. The CDR3 length is 12 residues. DNA for the CDR3: TGCAGTGCTAGAGTCTACAAAGAGACCCAGTACTTC. Residues: CSARVYKETQYF.

This clonotype has just a few counts. V gene TRBV11-1 combines with J gene TRBJ1-1; the match to TRBD1 covers 8 bases. The trim removed 5 bases at V and 4 bases at J, leaving 6 bases unmatched. This CDR3 is built from 14 residues. Germline V gene lookup returns CDR1 SGHAT and CDR2 FQDESV (reference sequence). The CDR3 DNA sequence: TGTGCCAGCAGCGCAACGACAGGGGTCACTGAAGCTTTCTTT. Amino acids: CASSATTGVTEAFF.

Ten or more counts support this clonotype. The V and J genes are TRBV12-3 or TRBV12-4 and TRBJ2-2; possibly TRBD2 for D (6 bases). The CDR3 is 16 amino acids. The V gene lost 6 bases and the J gene lost 4 bases, with 18 bases spanning the gap. This CDR3 is CASRPDWRDTTGELFF. DNA of the CDR3: TGTGCCAGCAGACCCGACTGGCGGGATACCACCGGGGAGCTGTTTTTT.